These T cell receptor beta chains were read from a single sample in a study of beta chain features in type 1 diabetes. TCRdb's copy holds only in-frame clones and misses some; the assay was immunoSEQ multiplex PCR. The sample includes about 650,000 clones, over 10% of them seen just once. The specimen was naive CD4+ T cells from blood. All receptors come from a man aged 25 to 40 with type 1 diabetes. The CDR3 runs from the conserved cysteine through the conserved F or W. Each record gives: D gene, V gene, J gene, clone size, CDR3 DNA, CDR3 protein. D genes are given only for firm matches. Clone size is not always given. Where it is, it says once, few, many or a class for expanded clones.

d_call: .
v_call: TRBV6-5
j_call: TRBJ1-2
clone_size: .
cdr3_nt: TGTGCCAGCAGCCTAGACCGAATCTATGGCTACACCTTC
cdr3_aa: CASSLDRIYGYTF

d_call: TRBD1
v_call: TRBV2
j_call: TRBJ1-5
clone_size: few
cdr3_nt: TGTGCCAGCGCAGTAGACAGGGGGGTAGGTCAGCCCCAGCATTTT
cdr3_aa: CASAVDRGVGQPQHF

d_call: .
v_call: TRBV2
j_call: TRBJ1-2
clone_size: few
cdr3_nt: TGTGCCAGCAGTCCACAGGGCCTCCACTATGGCTACACCTTC
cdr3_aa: CASSPQGLHYGYTF

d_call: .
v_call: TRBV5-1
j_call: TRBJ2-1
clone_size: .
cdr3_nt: TGCGCCAGCAGCTTGGGAGTAATGGCGGGCAATGAGCAGTTCTTC
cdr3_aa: CASSLGVMAGNEQFF

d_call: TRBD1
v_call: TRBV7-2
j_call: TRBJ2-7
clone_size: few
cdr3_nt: TGTGCCAGCAGCTTCACCCCAAATCGACAGGGGCTTTTGGGCGAGCAGTACTTC
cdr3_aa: CASSFTPNRQGLLGEQYF

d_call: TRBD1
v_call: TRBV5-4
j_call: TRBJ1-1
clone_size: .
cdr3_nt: TGTGCCAGCAGCTTGGAGCTGCTGCGACAGGGGGGAACTGAAGCTTTCTTT
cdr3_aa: CASSLELLRQGGTEAFF

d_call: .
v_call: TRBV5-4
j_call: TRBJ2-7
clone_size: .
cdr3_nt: TGTGCCAGCAGCTTGTCGACAGCCTCCTCCTACGAGCAGTACTTC
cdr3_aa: CASSLSTASSYEQYF

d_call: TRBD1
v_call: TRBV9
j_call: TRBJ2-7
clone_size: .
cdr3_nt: TGTGCCAGCAGCGTAGTGGGGACAGGGGTGGAAGAGCAGTACTTC
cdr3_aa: CASSVVGTGVEEQYF

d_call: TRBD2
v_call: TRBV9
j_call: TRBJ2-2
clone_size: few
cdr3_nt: TGTGCCAGCAGCGTAGTGAGCGGGGGTTTCGGGGAGCTGTTTTTT
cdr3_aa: CASSVVSGGFGELFF

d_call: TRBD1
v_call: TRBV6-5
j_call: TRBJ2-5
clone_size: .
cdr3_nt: TGTGCCAGCAGTTACTCGACAGGGCGGGAGACCCAGTACTTC
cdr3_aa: CASSYSTGRETQYF

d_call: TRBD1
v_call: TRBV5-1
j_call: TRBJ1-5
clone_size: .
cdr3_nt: TGCGCCAGCAGCCCGGGACAGGGGGGAGGTCAGCCCCAGCATTTT
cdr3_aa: CASSPGQGGGQPQHF

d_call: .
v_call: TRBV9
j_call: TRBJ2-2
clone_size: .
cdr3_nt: TGTGCCAGCAGCGTAAGAGGCGCGAACACCGGGGAGCTGTTTTTT
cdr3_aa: CASSVRGANTGELFF

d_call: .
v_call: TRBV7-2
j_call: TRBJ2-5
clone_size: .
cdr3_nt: TGTGCCAGCAGCATACTCGGGGGAGCGGAGACCCAGTACTTC
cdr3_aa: CASSILGGAETQYF

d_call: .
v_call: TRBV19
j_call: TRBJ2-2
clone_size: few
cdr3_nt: TGTGCCAGTAGTATAGACAAAGGTGGGGTCACCGGGGAGCTGTTTTTT
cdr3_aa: CASSIDKGGVTGELFF

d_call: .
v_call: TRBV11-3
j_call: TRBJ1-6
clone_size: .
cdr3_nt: TGTGCCAGCAGCCAAGACTATTATAATTCACCCCTCCACTTT
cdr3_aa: CASSQDYYNSPLHF

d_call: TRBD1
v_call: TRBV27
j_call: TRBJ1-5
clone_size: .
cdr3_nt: TGTGCCAGCAGTTTATCCGGGACAGGGCGTAGCAATCAGCCCCAGCATTTT
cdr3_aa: CASSLSGTGRSNQPQHF

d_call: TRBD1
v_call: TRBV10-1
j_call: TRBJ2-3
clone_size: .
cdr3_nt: TGCGCCAGCAGTGAGTCGACTCGGCAGGGGGGCACAGATACGCAGTATTTT
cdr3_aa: CASSESTRQGGTDTQYF

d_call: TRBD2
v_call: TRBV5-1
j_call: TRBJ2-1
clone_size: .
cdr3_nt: TGCGCCAGCAGCTTGGATGTAGCGGGGCGGGATGAGCAGTTCTTC
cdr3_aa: CASSLDVAGRDEQFF

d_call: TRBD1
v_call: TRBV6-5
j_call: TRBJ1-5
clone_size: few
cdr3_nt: TGTGCCACCCGGGACAGGGCTAATCAGCCCCAGCATTTT
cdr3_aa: CATRDRANQPQHF

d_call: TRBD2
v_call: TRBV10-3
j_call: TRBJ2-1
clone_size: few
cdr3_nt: TGTGCCATCAGTGCAGTCGGGGGGAGCTCCTACAATGAGCAGTTCTTC
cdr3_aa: CAISAVGGSSYNEQFF

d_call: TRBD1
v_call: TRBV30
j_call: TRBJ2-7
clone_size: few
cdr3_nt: TGTGCCTGGAATGTACAGGGACAGGGGCTGGAGCAGTACTTC
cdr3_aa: CAWNVQGQGLEQYF

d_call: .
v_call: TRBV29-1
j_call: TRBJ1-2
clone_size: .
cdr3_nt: TGCAGCGTTGATCTGGGTTATGGCTACACCTTC
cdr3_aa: CSVDLGYGYTF

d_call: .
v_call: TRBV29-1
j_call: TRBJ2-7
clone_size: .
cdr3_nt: TGCAGCGTTGGGACGCCCAGCTCCTACGAGCAGTACTTC
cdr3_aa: CSVGTPSSYEQYF

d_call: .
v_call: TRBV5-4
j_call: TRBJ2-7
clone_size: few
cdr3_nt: TGTGCCAGCAGCCGAGACACCGGGACATTAACCTACGAGCAGTACTTC
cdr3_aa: CASSRDTGTLTYEQYF

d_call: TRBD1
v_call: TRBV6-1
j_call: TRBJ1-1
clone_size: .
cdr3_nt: TGTGCCAGCGGGACAGTCCTCTTGAACACTGAAGCTTTCTTT
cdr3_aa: CASGTVLLNTEAFF

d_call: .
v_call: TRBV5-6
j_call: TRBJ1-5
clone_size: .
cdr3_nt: TGTGCCAGCAGCTTAAGGGAAGATCAGCCCCAGCATTTT
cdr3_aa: CASSLREDQPQHF

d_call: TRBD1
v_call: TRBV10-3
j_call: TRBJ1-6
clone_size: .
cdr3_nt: TGTGCCATCAGTGGGGACAGGGATTCACCCCTCCACTTT
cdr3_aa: CAISGDRDSPLHF

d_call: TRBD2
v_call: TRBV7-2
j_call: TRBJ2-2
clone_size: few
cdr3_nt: TGTGCCAGCAGCTTAGGGGCCATGCGGGGGGTTGGCACCGGGGAGCTGTTTTTT
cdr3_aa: CASSLGAMRGVGTGELFF

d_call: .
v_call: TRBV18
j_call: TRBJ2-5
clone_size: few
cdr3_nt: TGTGCCAGCTCACCACCAAATGGAAGGGAAGAGACCCAGTACTTC
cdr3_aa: CASSPPNGREETQYF

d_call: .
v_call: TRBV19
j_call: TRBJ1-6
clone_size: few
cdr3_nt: TGTGCCAGTAGTCCCCGGGTGCGTTCACCCCTCCACTTT
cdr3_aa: CASSPRVRSPLHF